The 17 T cell receptor beta chains reported below all come from one sample, sequenced in a study of identical twins. Each CDR3 protein is one row after TCRdb ran MiXCR on the 5' RACE reads. The table has 700,000 or so distinct CDR3 sequences, 21% seen once. These data also formed part of another study, on T cells expressing NK-cell markers.

The source material was PBMCs. Receptors were obtained from a woman younger than 35 in good health.

This chain uses TRBV11-3 with TRBJ1-2; D is ambiguous. Germline V gene sequence: CDR1 SGHNT, CDR2 YENEEA. V lost 5 bases to trimming and J lost 3 bases, with 13 bases between them. This CDR3 is 14 amino acids long. The DNA for the CDR3 is TGTGCCAGCAGCCGCAGCACTTCATACTATGGCTACACCTTC. Residues: CASSRSTSYYGYTF.

This clonotype came up a few times. This chain uses TRBV20-1 with TRBJ2-3; 10 positions match TRBD1. Per the germline V gene, CDR1 is DFQATT and CDR2 is SNEGSKA (reference sequence). This CDR3 contains 18 residues. The J segment lost 2 bases and the V segment lost 5 bases, leaving 16 bases of the junction unmatched. The CDR3 reads CSASGTGATPTFTDTQYF. The CDR3 DNA reads TGCAGTGCTTCCGGGACAGGGGCCACCCCAACATTCACAGATACGCAGTATTTT.

The chain links TRBV6-1 to TRBJ1-2; TRBD1 matches 7 bases. CDR3 length: 14 amino acids. Germline V gives CDR1 MNHNS, CDR2 SASEGT. J lost 4 bases, V lost 5 bases, and 7 bases had no gene match. The CDR3 spells CASSRTGPGYGYTF. CDR3 nucleotide sequence: TGTGCCAGCAGTCGGACAGGTCCAGGCTATGGCTACACCTTC.

This clonotype was detected a few times. The chain uses TRBV6-1 and TRBJ2-1, with D maybe TRBD2 (6 bases). The CDR3 has 13 residues. CDR1 is MNHNS, CDR2 SASEGT, per germline. V lost 6 bases and J lost 4, with 10 bases in between. CDR3 sequence reads: CASRRDFYNEQFF. In DNA, the CDR3 is TGTGCCAGCAGGAGGGACTTTTACAATGAGCAGTTCTTC.

The chain uses TRBV10-2 and TRBJ2-2; D ambiguous. Trimming removed 3 bases at V and 7 bases at J, with 15 bases between. Germline V lookup: CDR1 WSHSY, CDR2 SAAADI. The CDR3 has 15 residues. The CDR3 region is CASSDPGGRVGELFF. The CDR3 bases are TGCGCCAGCAGTGACCCAGGCGGACGAGTCGGGGAGCTGTTTTTT.

V is TRBV7-9 and J is TRBJ1-5, with TRBD1 identical over 7 bases. Losses at the gene ends were 4 bases for V and 6 bases for J; bases not matched to a gene: 9. The CDR3 runs 15 residues. Looked up from germline, CDR1 is SEHNR and CDR2 is FQNEAQ (reference sequence). CDR3 in DNA: TGTGCCAGCAGCTCGACAGGGTCGAGGAGTCAGCCCCAGCATTTT. Protein product: CASSSTGSRSQPQHF.

The chain employs TRBV20-1 and TRBJ1-1; D remains unclear. CDR1 is DFQATT, CDR2 SNEGSKA, per germline (reference sequence). Between the trimmed V and J ends, which lost 0 bases and 1 base, there was a span of 9 bases. CDR3 size: 14 residues. CDR3 protein: CSARDSAANTEAFF. In nucleotides, the CDR3 is TGCAGTGCTAGAGATTCCGCGGCGAACACTGAAGCTTTCTTT.

This chain links TRBV16 with TRBJ2-7, with 9 bases identical to TRBD2. V was clipped by 4 bases and J by 3 bases; unmatched bases: 4. Germline lookup yields CDR1 KGHSY and CDR2 FQNENV. The CDR3 is 14 amino acids. As DNA, the CDR3 is TGTGCCAGCAGCCCCGCGGGAGGGGACTACGAGCAGTACTTC. It translates to CASSPAGGDYEQYF.

This clonotype came up once. The chain links TRBV3-1 to TRBJ2-5; D perhaps matches TRBD2 (5 bases). There are 14 residues in the CDR3. Germline assignment: CDR1 LGHDT and CDR2 YNNKEL (reference sequence). Trimming left V 7 bases short and J 5 bases short, with 17 bases between. The DNA of the CDR3 is TGTGCCAGCAAAGGAGCGGCCCGCGGGGAGACCCAGTACTTC. This translates into CASKGAARGETQYF.

This clonotype was seen more than once but under ten times. The chain employs TRBV29-1 and TRBJ1-5, with a tentative D call TRBD1 (5 bases). CDR1 and CDR2 from the germline V gene are SQVTM and ANQGSEA. This CDR3 is 14 amino acids long. V lost 7 bases, J lost 6 bases, and 19 bases lay in between. The CDR3 loop is CSAGAGNSGQPQHF. The CDR3 DNA sequence: TGCAGCGCCGGGGCAGGCAATTCGGGTCAGCCCCAGCATTTT.

This clonotype was detected many times. J is TRBJ2-2 and V is TRBV7-7; the match to TRBD1 covers 7 bases. The CDR3 sequence is 16 residues long. CDR1 and CDR2 from the germline V gene are SSHAT and FNYEAQ (reference sequence). V lost 5 bases, J lost 1 base, and 7 bases stayed unmatched. In nucleotides, the CDR3 is TGTGCCAGCAGCCCCAAGACAGGGTTGAACACCGGGGAGCTGTTTTTT. It encodes CASSPKTGLNTGELFF. Supplemented by reference TRBV7-7 and TRBJ2-2, the full variable domain reads GAGVSQSPRYKVTKRGQDVTLRCDPISSHATLYWYQQALGQGPEFLTYFNYEAQPDKSGLPSDRFSAERPEGSISTLTIQRTEQRDSAMYRCASSPKTGLNTGELFFGEGSRLTVL.

Only a few counts were recorded for this clonotype. The J gene is TRBJ2-7, the V gene TRBV29-1, with D possibly being TRBD1 (6 bases). V gave up 6 bases and J gave up 4 bases, with 16 bases separating them. Germline CDR1 and CDR2: SQVTM and ANQGSEA. This CDR3 spans 13 amino acids. This CDR3 is CSVEDSGMYEQYF. The DNA for the CDR3 is TGCAGCGTGGAGGACAGTGGGATGTACGAGCAGTACTTC.

The rearrangement joins TRBV6-5 to TRBJ2-2; 9 bases are a match to TRBD2. From germline, CDR1 is MNHEY and CDR2 SVGAGI. The V and J ends lost 0 bases and 4 bases, in that order; junction bases with no gene match: 12. The CDR3 spans 19 residues. CDR3 DNA sequence: TGTGCCAGCAGTTACTCAACCCCCTTCCTAGCGGGGACCACCGGGGAGCTGTTTTTT. Translating gives CASSYSTPFLAGTTGELFF.

This clonotype was picked up many times. The chain couples TRBV6-1 to TRBJ1-2, with TRBD1 matching 9 bases. Germline trimming cut 6 bases from V and 6 bases from J; bases unmatched to any gene: 8. This CDR3 comprises 14 residues. Per the germline V gene, CDR1 is MNHNS and CDR2 is SASEGT. CDR3 nucleotides: TGTGCCAGCAGCCCCTGGGACAGGGTGCATGGCTACACCTTC. Protein: CASSPWDRVHGYTF.

This clonotype has a handful of counts. CDR3 coding DNA: TGTGCCATCAGCTCCAGGACAGGGGACCAAGAGACCCAGTACTTC. It yields the protein CAISSRTGDQETQYF. J is TRBJ2-5 and V is TRBV10-3; 9 bases match TRBD1. The CDR3 contains 15 residues. Unmatched junction bases numbered 5, after V lost 6 bases and J lost 0 bases. The germline gives CDR1 ENHRY, CDR2 SYGVKD.

Many counts were recorded for this clonotype. The chain couples TRBV20-1 to TRBJ2-1; perhaps TRBD2 as D (6 bases). Germline-derived CDR1 and CDR2 are DFQATT and SNEGSKA (reference sequence). V lost 6 bases, J lost 9 bases, and 18 bases lay in between. The CDR3 runs 13 residues. The CDR3 nucleotides are TGCAGTGCGAGGGACTCATTAGGTGCTGAGCAGTTCTTC. Protein product: CSARDSLGAEQFF.

Only a few counts were recorded for this clonotype. The CDR3 loop reads CASSLTRQSMNTEAFF. CDR3 coding DNA: TGTGCCAGCAGCTTAACACGGCAGTCCATGAACACTGAAGCTTTCTTT. V is TRBV7-2 and J is TRBJ1-1; D remains unclear. Germline CDR1 is SGHTA and CDR2 is FQGNSA. CDR3 length: 16 residues. With 2 bases removed from V and 0 bases from J, the gap between germline ends came to 13 bases. Variable domain in full (rest from reference TRBV7-2 and TRBJ1-1): GAGVSQSPSNKVTEKGKDVELRCDPISGHTALYWYRQSLGQGLEFLIYFQGNSAPDKSGLPSDRFSAERTGGSVSTLTIQRTQQEDSAVYLCASSLTRQSMNTEAFFGQGTRLTVV.